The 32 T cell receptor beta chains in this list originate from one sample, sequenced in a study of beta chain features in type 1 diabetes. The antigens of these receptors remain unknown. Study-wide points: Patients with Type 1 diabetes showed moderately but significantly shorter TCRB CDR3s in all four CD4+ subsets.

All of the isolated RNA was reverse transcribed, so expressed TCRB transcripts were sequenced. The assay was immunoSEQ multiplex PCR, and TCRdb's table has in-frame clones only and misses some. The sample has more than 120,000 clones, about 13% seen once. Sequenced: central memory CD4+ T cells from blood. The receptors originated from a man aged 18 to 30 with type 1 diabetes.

The CDR3 coding sequence is TGCGCCAGCAGCCAAGACTCCAGGGGCCCCTACGAGCAGTACTTC. It translates to CASSQDSRGPYEQYF. J is TRBJ2-7 and V is TRBV4-1; possible D gene TRBD1, 6 bases. This CDR3 spans 15 amino acids. In germline, CDR1 is MGHRA, CDR2 YSYEKL. Between the trimmed V and J ends, which lost 0 bases and 2 bases, there was a span of 11 bases.

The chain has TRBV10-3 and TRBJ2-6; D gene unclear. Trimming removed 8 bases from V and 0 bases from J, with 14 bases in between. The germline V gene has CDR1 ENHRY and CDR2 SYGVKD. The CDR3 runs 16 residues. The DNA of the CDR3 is TGTGCCATCCCCAGCCCACCCCGCTCTGGGGCCAACGTCCTGACTTTC. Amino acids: CAIPSPPRSGANVLTF.

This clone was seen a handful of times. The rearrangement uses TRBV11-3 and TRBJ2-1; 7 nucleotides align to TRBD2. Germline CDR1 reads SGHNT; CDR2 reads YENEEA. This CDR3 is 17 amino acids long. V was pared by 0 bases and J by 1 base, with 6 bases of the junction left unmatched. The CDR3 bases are TGTGCCAGCAGCTTAGATTGGCAGGGAGGGTCCTACAATGAGCAGTTCTTC. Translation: CASSLDWQGGSYNEQFF.

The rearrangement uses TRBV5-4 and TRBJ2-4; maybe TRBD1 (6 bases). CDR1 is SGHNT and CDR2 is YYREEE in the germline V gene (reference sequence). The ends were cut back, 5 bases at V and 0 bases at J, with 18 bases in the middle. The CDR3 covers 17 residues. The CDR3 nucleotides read TGTGCCAGCAGTCTTACCGGACAGCAAATAGCCAAAAACATTCAGTACTTC. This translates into CASSLTGQQIAKNIQYF.

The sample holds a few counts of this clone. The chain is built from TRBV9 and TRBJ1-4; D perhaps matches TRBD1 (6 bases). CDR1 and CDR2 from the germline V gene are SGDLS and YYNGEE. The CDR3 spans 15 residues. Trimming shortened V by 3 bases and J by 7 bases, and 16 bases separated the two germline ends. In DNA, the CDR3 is TGTGCCAGCAGCGCTGGTAGGGGGGCAGGTGAAAAACTGTTTTTT. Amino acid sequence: CASSAGRGAGEKLFF.

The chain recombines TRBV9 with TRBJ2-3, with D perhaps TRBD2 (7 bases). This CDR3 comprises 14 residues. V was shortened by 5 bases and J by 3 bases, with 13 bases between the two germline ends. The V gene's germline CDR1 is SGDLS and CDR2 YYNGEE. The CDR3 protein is CASRRGAGTDTQYF. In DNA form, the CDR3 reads TGTGCCAGCAGACGGGGGGCCGGGACAGATACGCAGTATTTT.

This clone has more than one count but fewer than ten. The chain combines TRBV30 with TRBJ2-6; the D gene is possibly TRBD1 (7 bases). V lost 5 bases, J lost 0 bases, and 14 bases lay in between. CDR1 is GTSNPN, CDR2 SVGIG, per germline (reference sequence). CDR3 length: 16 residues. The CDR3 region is CAWGAGTASGANVLTF. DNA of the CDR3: TGTGCCTGGGGTGCGGGGACAGCCTCTGGGGCCAACGTCCTGACTTTC.

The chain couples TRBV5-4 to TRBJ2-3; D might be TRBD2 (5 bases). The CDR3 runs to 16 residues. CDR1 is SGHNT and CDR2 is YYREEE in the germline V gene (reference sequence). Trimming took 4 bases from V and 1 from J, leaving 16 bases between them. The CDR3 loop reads CASSPGRSFGTDTQYF. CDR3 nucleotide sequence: TGTGCCAGCAGCCCGGGAAGGAGTTTCGGCACAGATACGCAGTATTTT.

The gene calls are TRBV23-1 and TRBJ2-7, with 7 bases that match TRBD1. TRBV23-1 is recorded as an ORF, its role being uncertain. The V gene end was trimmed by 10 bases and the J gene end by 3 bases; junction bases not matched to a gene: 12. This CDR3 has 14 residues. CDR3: CANNGDSSNYEQYF. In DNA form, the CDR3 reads TGCGCCAACAACGGGGACAGCTCTAACTACGAGCAGTACTTC.

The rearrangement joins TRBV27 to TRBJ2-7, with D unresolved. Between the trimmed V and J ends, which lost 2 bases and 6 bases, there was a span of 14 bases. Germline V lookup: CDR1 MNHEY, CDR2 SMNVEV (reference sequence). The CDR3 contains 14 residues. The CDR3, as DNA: TGTGCCAGCAGTTTACAAGGTTCGGCTGGCGAGCAGTACTTC. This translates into CASSLQGSAGEQYF.

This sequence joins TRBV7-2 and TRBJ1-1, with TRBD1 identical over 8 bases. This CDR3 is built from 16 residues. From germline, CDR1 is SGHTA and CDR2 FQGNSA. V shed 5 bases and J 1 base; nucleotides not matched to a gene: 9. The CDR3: CASSATGGLRNTEAFF. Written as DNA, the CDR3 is TGTGCCAGCAGCGCAACAGGGGGATTAAGGAACACTGAAGCTTTCTTT.

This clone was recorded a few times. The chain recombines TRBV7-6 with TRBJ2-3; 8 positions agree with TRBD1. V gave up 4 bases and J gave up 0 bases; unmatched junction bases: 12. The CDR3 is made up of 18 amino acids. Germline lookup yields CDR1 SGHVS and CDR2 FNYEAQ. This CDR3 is CASSSGAGRGPSTDTQYF. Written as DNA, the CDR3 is TGTGCCAGCAGCTCTGGGGCGGGCAGGGGGCCTAGCACAGATACGCAGTATTTT.

The chain's CDR3 is CAWSVQGGGNTIYF. Here the CDR3 DNA reads TGTGCCTGGAGTGTACAGGGAGGGGGAAACACCATATATTTT. V is TRBV30 and J is TRBJ1-3; a weak D match, TRBD1 (6 bases). The CDR3 runs to 14 residues. CDR1 GTSNPN and CDR2 SVGIG come from the germline V gene (reference sequence). V lost 0 bases to trimming and J lost 4 bases, with 10 bases between them.

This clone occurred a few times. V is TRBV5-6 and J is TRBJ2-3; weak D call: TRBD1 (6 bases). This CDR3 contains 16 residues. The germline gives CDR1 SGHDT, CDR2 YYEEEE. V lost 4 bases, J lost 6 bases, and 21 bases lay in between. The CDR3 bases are TGTGCCAGCAGCCACTGGGGCCCTAGGGGGACGGATACGCAGTATTTT. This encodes CASSHWGPRGTDTQYF.

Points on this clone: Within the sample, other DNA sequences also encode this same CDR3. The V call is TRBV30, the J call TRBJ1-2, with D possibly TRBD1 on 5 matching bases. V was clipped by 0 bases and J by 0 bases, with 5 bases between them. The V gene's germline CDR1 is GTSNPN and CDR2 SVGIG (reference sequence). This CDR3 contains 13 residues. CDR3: CAWSVQANYGYTF. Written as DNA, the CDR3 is TGTGCCTGGAGTGTACAGGCTAACTATGGCTACACCTTC.

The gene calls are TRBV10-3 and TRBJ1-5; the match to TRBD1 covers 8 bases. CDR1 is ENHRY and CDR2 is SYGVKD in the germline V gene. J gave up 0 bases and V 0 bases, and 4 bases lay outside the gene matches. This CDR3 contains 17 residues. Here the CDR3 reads CAISESAGGSSNQPQHF. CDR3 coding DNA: TGTGCCATCAGTGAGTCCGCAGGGGGCTCTAGCAATCAGCCCCAGCATTTT.

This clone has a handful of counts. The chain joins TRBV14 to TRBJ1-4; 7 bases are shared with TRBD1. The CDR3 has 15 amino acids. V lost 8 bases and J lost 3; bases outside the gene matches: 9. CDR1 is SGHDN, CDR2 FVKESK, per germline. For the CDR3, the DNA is TGTGCCAGCGCCCGTCGGGGGACAGCTAATGAAAAACTGTTTTTT. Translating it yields CASARRGTANEKLFF.

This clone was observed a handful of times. This CDR3 is CSVEEVTTNGYTF. The CDR3 region has the DNA TGCAGCGTTGAAGAGGTGACGACAAATGGCTACACCTTC. V gene TRBV29-1 combines with J gene TRBJ1-2; no definite D call. Between the trimmed V and J ends, which lost 0 bases and 6 bases, there was a span of 11 bases. Germline V gene sequence: CDR1 SQVTM, CDR2 ANQGSEA. This CDR3 region has 13 residues.

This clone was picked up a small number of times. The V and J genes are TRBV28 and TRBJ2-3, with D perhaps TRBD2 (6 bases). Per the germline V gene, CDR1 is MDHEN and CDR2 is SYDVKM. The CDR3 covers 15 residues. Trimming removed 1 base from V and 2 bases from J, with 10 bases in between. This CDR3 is CASSLLSGVTDTQYF. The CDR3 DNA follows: TGTGCCAGCAGTTTATTATCGGGGGTCACAGATACGCAGTATTTT.

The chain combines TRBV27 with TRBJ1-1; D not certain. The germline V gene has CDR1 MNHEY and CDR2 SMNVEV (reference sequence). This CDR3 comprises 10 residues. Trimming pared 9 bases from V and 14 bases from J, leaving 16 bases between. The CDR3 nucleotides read TGTGCCAGTTCCCTCACCGGGTGGTTCTTT. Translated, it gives CASSLTGWFF.

CDR3 protein: CASSPKQGTNNSPLHF. The CDR3 bases are TGTGCCAGCAGCCCTAAACAGGGGACTAATAATTCACCCCTCCACTTT. The chain has TRBV5-4 and TRBJ1-6; 7 bases are a match to TRBD1. Germline V gives CDR1 SGHNT, CDR2 YYREEE (reference sequence). V was clipped by 4 bases and J by 5 bases; unmatched bases: 9. The CDR3 covers 16 residues.

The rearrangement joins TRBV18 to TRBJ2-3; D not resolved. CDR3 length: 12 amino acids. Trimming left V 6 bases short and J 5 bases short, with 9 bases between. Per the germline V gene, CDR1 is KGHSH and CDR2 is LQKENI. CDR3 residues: CASSPSEDTQYF. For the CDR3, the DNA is TGTGCCAGCTCCCCCAGTGAAGATACGCAGTATTTT.

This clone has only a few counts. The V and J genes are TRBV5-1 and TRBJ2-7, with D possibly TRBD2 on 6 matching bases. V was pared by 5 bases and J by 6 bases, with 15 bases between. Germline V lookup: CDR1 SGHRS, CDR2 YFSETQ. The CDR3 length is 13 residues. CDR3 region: CASSGGDKGEQYF. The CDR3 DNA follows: TGCGCCAGCAGTGGCGGGGATAAGGGCGAGCAGTACTTC.

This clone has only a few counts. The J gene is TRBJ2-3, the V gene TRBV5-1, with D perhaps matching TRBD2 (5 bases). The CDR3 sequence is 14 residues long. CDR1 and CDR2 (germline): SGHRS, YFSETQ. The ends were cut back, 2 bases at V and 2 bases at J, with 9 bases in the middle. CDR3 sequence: CASSLLEPTDTQYF. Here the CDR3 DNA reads TGCGCCAGCAGCTTACTAGAGCCCACAGATACGCAGTATTTT. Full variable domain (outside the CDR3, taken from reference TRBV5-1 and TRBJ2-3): KAGVTQTPRYLIKTRGQQVTLSCSPISGHRSVSWYQQTPGQGLQFLFEYFSETQRNKGNFPGRFSGRQFSNSRSEMNVSTLELGDSALYLCASSLLEPTDTQYFGPGTRLTVL.

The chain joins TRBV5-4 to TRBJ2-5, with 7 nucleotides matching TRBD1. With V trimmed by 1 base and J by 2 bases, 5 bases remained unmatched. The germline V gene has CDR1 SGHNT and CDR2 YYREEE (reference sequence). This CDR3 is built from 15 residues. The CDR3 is CASSLSPGQQETQYF. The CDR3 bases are TGTGCCAGCAGCTTGTCGCCGGGACAGCAAGAGACCCAGTACTTC.

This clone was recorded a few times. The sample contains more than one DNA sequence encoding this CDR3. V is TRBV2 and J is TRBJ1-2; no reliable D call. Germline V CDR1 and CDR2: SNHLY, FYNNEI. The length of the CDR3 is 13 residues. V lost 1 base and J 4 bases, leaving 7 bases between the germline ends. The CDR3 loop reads CASSEGGGYGYTF. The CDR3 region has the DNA TGTGCCAGCAGTGAAGGGGGTGGCTATGGCTACACCTTC.

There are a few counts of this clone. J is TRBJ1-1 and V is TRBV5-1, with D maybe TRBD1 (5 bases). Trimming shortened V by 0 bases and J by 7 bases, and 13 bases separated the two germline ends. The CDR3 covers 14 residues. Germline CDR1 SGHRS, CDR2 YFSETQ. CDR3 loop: CASSLDLGPLEAFF. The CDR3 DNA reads TGCGCCAGCAGCTTGGATCTGGGACCTCTTGAAGCTTTCTTT.

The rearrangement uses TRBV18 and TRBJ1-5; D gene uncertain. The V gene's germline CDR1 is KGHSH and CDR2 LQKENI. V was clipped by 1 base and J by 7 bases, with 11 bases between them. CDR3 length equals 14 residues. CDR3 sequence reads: CASSPQGAQQPQHF. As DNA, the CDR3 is TGTGCCAGCTCACCACAAGGAGCCCAGCAGCCCCAGCATTTT.

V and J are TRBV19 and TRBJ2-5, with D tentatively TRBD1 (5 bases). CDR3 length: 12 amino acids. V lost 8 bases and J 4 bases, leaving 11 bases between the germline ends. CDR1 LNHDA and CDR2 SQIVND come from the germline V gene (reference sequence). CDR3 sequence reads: CASSQGGETQYF. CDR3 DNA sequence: TGTGCCAGTTCTCAGGGTGGAGAGACCCAGTACTTC.

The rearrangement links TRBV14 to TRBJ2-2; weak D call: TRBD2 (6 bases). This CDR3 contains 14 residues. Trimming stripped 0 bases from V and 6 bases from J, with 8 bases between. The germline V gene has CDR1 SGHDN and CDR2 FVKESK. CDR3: CASSQDGGPGELFF. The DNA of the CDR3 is TGTGCCAGCAGCCAAGATGGAGGGCCCGGGGAGCTGTTTTTT.

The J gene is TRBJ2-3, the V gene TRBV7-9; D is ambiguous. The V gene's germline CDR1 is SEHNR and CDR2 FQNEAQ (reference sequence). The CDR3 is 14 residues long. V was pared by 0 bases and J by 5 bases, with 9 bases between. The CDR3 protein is CASSLAREEDTQYF. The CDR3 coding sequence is TGTGCCAGCAGCTTAGCGCGAGAGGAAGATACGCAGTATTTT.

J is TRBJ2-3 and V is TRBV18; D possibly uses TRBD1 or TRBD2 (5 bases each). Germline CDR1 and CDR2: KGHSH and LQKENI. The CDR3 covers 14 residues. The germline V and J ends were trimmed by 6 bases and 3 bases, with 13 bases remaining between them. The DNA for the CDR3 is TGTGCCAGCTCGCCGACGGGGCGGACAGATACGCAGTATTTT. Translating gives CASSPTGRTDTQYF.